These T cell receptor beta chains were read from a single sample in a study of blood T cell repertoires in COVID-19. The data were produced by immunoSEQ multiplex PCR, yet TCRdb's version contains in-frame clones alone and is incomplete. The sample shows around 120,000 clones, approximately 86% of them seen only once. The sample consisted of PBMCs or T cells enriched from blood (not recorded which). The receptors originated from a woman between 45 and 60 years old who had recovered from COVID-19. CDR3s include the opening cysteine and the closing phenylalanine or tryptophan. Each record gives: J gene, V gene, D gene, CDR3 DNA, CDR3 protein. The D gene is left open where the match is weak.

j_call: TRBJ2-1
v_call: TRBV2
d_call: NA
cdr3_nt: TGTGCCAGCAGTGAAGCACAGCCAAATGAGCAGTTCTTC
cdr3_aa: CASSEAQPNEQFF

j_call: TRBJ1-1
v_call: TRBV5-4
d_call: NA
cdr3_nt: TGTGCCAGCAGCTTGGATGTGGCCCTGAACACTGAAGCTTTCTTT
cdr3_aa: CASSLDVALNTEAFF

j_call: TRBJ1-5
v_call: TRBV7-8
d_call: TRBD1
cdr3_nt: TGTGCCAGCAGCTTGGGACAGGACCCGTTCCATTTT
cdr3_aa: CASSLGQDPFHF

j_call: TRBJ2-7
v_call: TRBV13
d_call: NA
cdr3_nt: TGTGCCAGCAGCTTAGACCAACAGAGACCAACCTACGAGCAGTACTTC
cdr3_aa: CASSLDQQRPTYEQYF

j_call: TRBJ2-7
v_call: TRBV7-9
d_call: TRBD2
cdr3_nt: TGTGCCAGCAGCGAAGGGGCTAGCGGGGGCCACAATTCCTACGAGCAGTACTTC
cdr3_aa: CASSEGASGGHNSYEQYF

j_call: TRBJ1-3
v_call: TRBV2
d_call: NA
cdr3_nt: TGTGCCAGCAGTGAGAGGACAGTTGGAAACACCATATATTTT
cdr3_aa: CASSERTVGNTIYF

j_call: TRBJ2-2
v_call: TRBV5-1
d_call: NA
cdr3_nt: TGCGCCAGCAGGGTACGGGGGAACACCGGGGAGCTGTTTTTT
cdr3_aa: CASRVRGNTGELFF

j_call: TRBJ1-2
v_call: TRBV9
d_call: NA
cdr3_nt: TGTGCCAGCAGCCCTACCTACGGGGGGCACTATGGCTACACCTTC
cdr3_aa: CASSPTYGGHYGYTF

j_call: TRBJ2-2
v_call: TRBV9
d_call: TRBD2
cdr3_nt: TGTGCCAGCAGCGCCGGACTAGCGGGCCTGAACACCGGGGAGCTGTTTTTT
cdr3_aa: CASSAGLAGLNTGELFF

j_call: TRBJ1-4
v_call: TRBV19
d_call: NA
cdr3_nt: TGTGCCAGTAGTATATTCGGGGTTGAGGGTGAAAAACTGTTTTTT
cdr3_aa: CASSIFGVEGEKLFF

j_call: TRBJ1-1
v_call: TRBV13
d_call: NA
cdr3_nt: TGTGCCAGCAGGAACGCAGGGATCACTGAAGCTTTCTTT
cdr3_aa: CASRNAGITEAFF

j_call: TRBJ2-4
v_call: TRBV11-3
d_call: TRBD1
cdr3_nt: TGTGCCAGCAGCTTAAGGCAGGGGGAGAGGGGCAAAAACATTCAGTACTTC
cdr3_aa: CASSLRQGERGKNIQYF

j_call: TRBJ1-6
v_call: TRBV20-1
d_call: TRBD1
cdr3_nt: TGCAGTGCTAGTGGTTGGGGACAGCCAGGAGGTTCACCCCTCCACTTT
cdr3_aa: CSASGWGQPGGSPLHF

j_call: TRBJ2-3
v_call: TRBV9
d_call: TRBD1
cdr3_nt: TGTGCCAGCAGCGCGTTACAGGGGGGTGCGCAGTATTTT
cdr3_aa: CASSALQGGAQYF